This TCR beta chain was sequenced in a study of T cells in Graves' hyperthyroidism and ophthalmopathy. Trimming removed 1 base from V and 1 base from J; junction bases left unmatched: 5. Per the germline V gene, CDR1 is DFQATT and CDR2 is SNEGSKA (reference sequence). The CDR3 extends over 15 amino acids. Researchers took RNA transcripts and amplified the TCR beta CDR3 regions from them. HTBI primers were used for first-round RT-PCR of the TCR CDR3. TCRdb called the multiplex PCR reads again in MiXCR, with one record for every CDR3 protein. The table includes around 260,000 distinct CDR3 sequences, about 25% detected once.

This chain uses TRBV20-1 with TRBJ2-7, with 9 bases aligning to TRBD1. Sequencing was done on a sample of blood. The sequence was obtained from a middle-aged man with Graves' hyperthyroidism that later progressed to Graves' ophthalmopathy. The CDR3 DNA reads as TGCAGTGCTAGAGTTCGGGACAGGGCGTCCTACGAGCAGTACTTC. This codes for CSARVRDRASYEQYF.